The 24 T cell receptor beta chains below come from one sample, sequenced in a study of cytomegalovirus exposure and HLA in healthy donors. Sequencing used immunoSEQ multiplex PCR; TCRdb keeps in-frame clones, though not all of them. The data hold about 360,000 clones, with roughly 90% observed a single time. Sequencing used PBMCs. These receptors came from a woman younger than 35 in good health and CMV-seronegative.

This rearrangement joins TRBV27 to TRBJ1-2; D is perhaps TRBD1 (5 bases). Germline V CDR1 and CDR2: MNHEY, SMNVEV (reference sequence). The CDR3 consists of 13 residues. V gave up 3 bases and J gave up 5 bases, with 10 bases separating them. Here the CDR3 DNA reads TGTGCCAGCAGTTTCAAGGGGAAATATGGCTACACCTTC. Amino acid sequence: CASSFKGKYGYTF.

This chain uses TRBV10-1 with TRBJ2-1; 13 nucleotides line up with TRBD2. J gave up 9 bases and V 2 bases, and 10 bases lay outside the gene matches. Germline values: CDR1 WNHNN, CDR2 SYGVQD (reference sequence). CDR3 length: 17 residues. Written as DNA, the CDR3 is TGCGCCAGCAGTGAGACTGAACTAGCGGGAGGGCCGGGTGAGCAGTTCTTC. It specifies CASSETELAGGPGEQFF.

The chain employs TRBV29-1 and TRBJ2-2; 7 bases agree with TRBD1. With V trimmed by 5 bases and J by 0 bases, 6 bases remained unmatched. The CDR3 totals 15 residues. Germline lookup yields CDR1 SQVTM and CDR2 ANQGSEA. CDR3 amino acids: CSVTQGTPNTGELFF. CDR3 coding DNA: TGCAGCGTTACACAGGGGACACCGAACACCGGGGAGCTGTTTTTT.

V is TRBV27 and J is TRBJ2-3, with D tentatively TRBD2 (6 bases). V was shortened by 6 bases and J by 7 bases, with 20 bases between the two germline ends. Germline V lookup: CDR1 MNHEY, CDR2 SMNVEV (reference sequence). The CDR3 sequence is 15 residues long. The CDR3 here is CASSNTGTPFYTQYF. DNA for the CDR3: TGTGCCAGCAGCAATACCGGGACTCCCTTTTATACGCAGTATTTT.

This chain's CDR3 is CASRRTGGGYEQYF. The CDR3 DNA follows: TGTGCCAGCAGACGGACAGGGGGCGGGTACGAGCAGTACTTC. This sequence joins TRBV28 and TRBJ2-7; 11 nucleotides match TRBD1. V dropped 6 bases and J dropped 4; count of bases not matched to a gene: 5. Germline CDR1 and CDR2: MDHEN and SYDVKM. This CDR3 spans 14 amino acids. Filled out from reference TRBV28 and TRBJ2-7, the complete variable domain reads DVKVTQSSRYLVKRTGEKVFLECVQDMDHENMFWYRQDPGLGLRLIYFSYDVKMKEKGDIPEGYSVSREKKERFSLILESASTNQTSMYLCASRRTGGGYEQYFGPGTRLTVT.

The rearrangement joins TRBV19 to TRBJ1-1; TRBD1 aligns across 7 bases. This CDR3 is 15 amino acids long. V lost 3 bases, J lost 2 bases, and 6 bases stayed unmatched. In germline, CDR1 is LNHDA, CDR2 SQIVND (reference sequence). CDR3 nucleotide sequence: TGTGCCAGTAGTATGGAAACAGGGGCCAACACTGAAGCTTTCTTT. Protein product: CASSMETGANTEAFF. Full variable domain (remainder filled in from reference TRBV19 and TRBJ1-1): DGGITQSPKYLFRKEGQNVTLSCEQNLNHDAMYWYRQDPGQGLRLIYYSQIVNDFQKGDIAEGYSVSREKKESFPLTVTSAQKNPTAFYLCASSMETGANTEAFFGQGTRLTVV.

This clone was seen more than once but under ten times. This sample includes further DNA sequences coding for the same CDR3. The chain recombines TRBV27 with TRBJ1-1, with D possibly matching TRBD1 (5 bases). Germline CDR1 reads MNHEY; CDR2 reads SMNVEV (reference sequence). This CDR3 comprises 13 residues. V was trimmed by 3 bases and J by 1 base, leaving 6 bases between them. CDR3 residues: CASSFTGNTEAFF. The CDR3 DNA is TGTGCCAGCAGTTTCACAGGGAACACTGAAGCTTTCTTT.

CDR3 nucleotide sequence: TGTGCCAGCAGCGGGACAGGGGCTGGGACCGGGGAGCTGTTTTTT. Amino acid sequence: CASSGTGAGTGELFF. V is TRBV5-4 and J is TRBJ2-2, with 10 positions matching TRBD1. Germline V CDR1 and CDR2: SGHNT, YYREEE (reference sequence). The V and J ends lost 4 bases and 5 bases, in that order; junction bases with no gene match: 5. The length of the CDR3 is 15 residues.

This clone was counted only a few times. The gene calls are TRBV4-1 and TRBJ1-5; D uncertain. Looked up from germline, CDR1 is MGHRA and CDR2 is YSYEKL. The CDR3 length is 13 residues. V lost 6 bases to trimming and J lost 2 bases, with 8 bases between them. CDR3 sequence reads: CASRGVGNQPQHF. CDR3 in DNA: TGCGCCAGCAGGGGCGTCGGCAATCAGCCCCAGCATTTT.

The genes are TRBV9 and TRBJ2-1, with 9 bases that match TRBD2. This CDR3 has 17 residues. After removal of 2 bases from V and 4 bases from J, the junction contained 10 bases not matched to a gene. Germline CDR1 SGDLS, CDR2 YYNGEE. CDR3 in amino acids: CASSVRSGGLLYNEQFF. The CDR3 nucleotides are TGTGCCAGCAGCGTTCGTAGCGGGGGCCTTTTATACAATGAGCAGTTCTTC. The whole variable domain, remainder taken from reference TRBV9 and TRBJ2-1, is DSGVTQTPKHLITATGQRVTLRCSPRSGDLSVYWYQQSLDQGLQFLIQYYNGEERAKGNILERFSAQQFPDLHSELNLSSLELGDSALYFCASSVRSGGLLYNEQFFGPGTRLTVL.

The genes are TRBV30 and TRBJ1-5, with 9 bases aligning to TRBD1. V shed 2 bases and J 6 bases; nucleotides not matched to a gene: 8. This CDR3 region has 15 residues. CDR1 and CDR2 (germline): GTSNPN, SVGIG (reference sequence). Written as DNA, the CDR3 is TGTGCCTGGAGTTGGGGACAGGGAAAGATTCAGCCCCAGCATTTT. The encoded protein is CAWSWGQGKIQPQHF.

The rearrangement joins TRBV6-1 to TRBJ2-3, with 9 bases matching TRBD2. The CDR3 runs 14 residues. The germline V gene encodes CDR1 MNHNS and CDR2 SASEGT. The V segment lost 7 bases and the J segment 7 bases; nucleotides outside the gene matches: 9. In DNA form, the CDR3 reads TGTGCCAGCAACCCTAGCGGGGTCGCGAATACGCAGTATTTT. Translation: CASNPSGVANTQYF.

V gene TRBV2 combines with J gene TRBJ2-3, with 7 bases aligning to TRBD2. This CDR3 has 15 residues. J was trimmed by 1 base and V by 6 bases; bases with no gene match: 7. Germline CDR1 is SNHLY and CDR2 is FYNNEI. The CDR3 DNA reads TGTGCCAGCAGGCTCCGGGACTATGGCACAGATACGCAGTATTTT. It encodes CASRLRDYGTDTQYF.

This CDR3 reads CASSPRDRLSGNTIYF. As DNA, the CDR3 is TGTGCCAGCAGCCCCCGAGACAGGCTCTCTGGAAACACCATATATTTT. The chain employs TRBV9 and TRBJ1-3, with a weak D call TRBD1 (6 bases). Germline CDR1 is SGDLS and CDR2 is YYNGEE. Trimming took 4 bases from V and 0 from J, leaving 14 bases between them. This CDR3 is built from 16 residues.

This clone was recorded a few times. J is TRBJ1-6 and V is TRBV6-6; 9 bases map to TRBD1. CDR1 and CDR2 (germline): MNHNY, SVGAGI (reference sequence). The CDR3 is 14 amino acids. J was trimmed by 10 bases and V by 7 bases; bases with no gene match: 8. CDR3 DNA sequence: TGTGCCAGCAAAAAGGGACAGGGCGGATCACCCCTCCACTTT. Translating gives CASKKGQGGSPLHF.

The chain links TRBV18 to TRBJ2-1, with 14 nucleotides matching TRBD2. With 1 base clipped from V and 8 bases from J, the junction kept 4 bases outside the gene matches. CDR1 is KGHSH and CDR2 is LQKENI in the germline V gene. The CDR3 spans 16 residues. The CDR3 loop reads CASSPRLAGGVDEQFF. The CDR3 nucleotides are TGTGCCAGCTCACCACGACTAGCGGGAGGGGTCGATGAGCAGTTCTTC. The whole variable domain, filled in from reference TRBV18 and TRBJ2-1, reads NAGVMQNPRHLVRRRGQEARLRCSPMKGHSHVYWYRQLPEEGLKFMVYLQKENIIDESGMPKERFSAEFPKEGPSILRIQQVVRGDSAAYFCASSPRLAGGVDEQFFGPGTRLTVL.

The rearrangement joins TRBV2 to TRBJ2-7; 9 bases align to TRBD1. Trimming removed 2 bases from V and 0 bases from J; junction bases left unmatched: 11. This CDR3 comprises 18 residues. Germline V gene sequence: CDR1 SNHLY, CDR2 FYNNEI. The CDR3 nucleotides read TGTGCCAGCAGTGAACGGAGAAAACCGGGACAGGGCTCCTACGAGCAGTACTTC. Protein: CASSERRKPGQGSYEQYF. The variable domain in full, with the rest retrieved from reference TRBV2 and TRBJ2-7, is EPEVTQTPSHQVTQMGQEVILRCVPISNHLYFYWYRQILGQKVEFLVSFYNNEISEKSEIFDDQFSVERPDGSNFTLKIRSTKLEDSAMYFCASSERRKPGQGSYEQYFGPGTRLTVT.

The gene calls are TRBV9 and TRBJ2-7; D may be TRBD2 (6 bases). The CDR3 extends over 20 amino acids. The V end lost 3 bases, the J end lost 4 bases, and 32 bases lay between the germline ends. CDR1 is SGDLS, CDR2 YYNGEE, per germline. In nucleotides, the CDR3 is TGTGCCAGCAGCGGGGGCCGAATCCGGGACGGAGGGGAGTGGGTTTACGAGCAGTACTTC. As protein: CASSGGRIRDGGEWVYEQYF.

The chain employs TRBV19 and TRBJ2-7; D not certain. Germline lookup yields CDR1 LNHDA and CDR2 SQIVND (reference sequence). CDR3 length: 14 amino acids. V lost 3 bases and J 3 bases, leaving 12 bases between the germline ends. DNA of the CDR3: TGTGCCAGTAGTATCGCTTCAGGCTTCTACGAGCAGTACTTC. This encodes CASSIASGFYEQYF.

The J gene is TRBJ1-1, the V gene TRBV7-8; D may be TRBD1 (5 bases). This CDR3 is 14 amino acids long. Deletions cut 4 bases from V and 3 bases from J, with 12 bases between. Germline-derived CDR1 and CDR2 are SGHVS and FQNEAQ. The DNA for the CDR3 is TGTGCCAGCAGCTGGGGCGGATTGGACACTGAAGCTTTCTTT. It is translated as CASSWGGLDTEAFF.

This chain links TRBV19 with TRBJ2-7, with D possibly matching TRBD2 (6 bases). Germline V CDR1 and CDR2: LNHDA, SQIVND (reference sequence). The CDR3 contains 14 residues. Trimming removed 3 bases at V and 3 bases at J, with 12 bases between. The CDR3 DNA follows: TGTGCCAGTAGTATGGGAGGCCAGGTCTACGAGCAGTACTTC. This translates into CASSMGGQVYEQYF.

The gene calls are TRBV19 and TRBJ2-2; TRBD2 matches 10 bases. The germline V gene encodes CDR1 LNHDA and CDR2 SQIVND (reference sequence). Unmatched junction bases numbered 3, after V lost 7 bases and J lost 1 base. The CDR3 is made up of 15 amino acids. The CDR3: CASNRLAGNTGELFF. The CDR3 region has the DNA TGTGCCAGTAACAGACTAGCGGGGAACACCGGGGAGCTGTTTTTT.

The CDR3 DNA reads TGTGCCTGGGGGCGGTCTAGCGGGGGGTTCAATGAGCAGTTCTTC. Residues: CAWGRSSGGFNEQFF. The J gene is TRBJ2-1, the V gene TRBV30, with TRBD2 identical over 11 bases. V dropped 5 bases and J dropped 6; count of bases not matched to a gene: 9. Germline assignment: CDR1 GTSNPN and CDR2 SVGIG (reference sequence). The CDR3 contains 15 residues.

The CDR3 DNA reads TGTGCCAGCAGCACACAGGGCTCGAACACCGGGGAGCTGTTTTTT. Residues: CASSTQGSNTGELFF. The chain employs TRBV11-3 and TRBJ2-2, with TRBD1 as a possible D gene (6 bases). The germline CDR1 and CDR2 sequences are SGHNT and YENEEA. V shed 5 bases and J shed 0 bases, with 10 bases lying between them. This CDR3 is 15 amino acids long.